This is a list of T cell receptor beta chains from one sample in a study of T cell responses to AZD1222 COVID-19 vaccine. Clones were read by immunoSEQ multiplex PCR, and TCRdb kept only the in-frame ones, dropping some. The sample consists of 130,000 or so clones, roughly nine tenths of them appearing once. The starting material was peripheral blood, obtained 28 days after the second dose of the MenACWY control vaccine. Receptors were obtained from an adult who received the MenACWY meningococcal vaccine as a control. CDR3s include the opening cysteine and the closing phenylalanine or tryptophan. A D gene is named only where the DNA matches it firmly. The size of a clone is reported for some rows only, either as once, few or many, or as a class for expanded clones.

len	abundance	v_gene	d_gene	j_gene	CDR3nt	CDR3aa
11	once	TRBV20-1	NA	TRBJ1-1	TGCATAGAGGGGGGGAACACTGAAGCTTTCTTT	CIEGGNTEAFF
15	NA	TRBV6-5	NA	TRBJ2-7	TGTGCCAGCAGTTACACTAAGACAGGTCCCTACGAGCAGTACTTC	CASSYTKTGPYEQYF
17	NA	TRBV28	NA	TRBJ1-6	TGTGCCAGCAGACTCGATCGGGGAGGGTCCTATAATTCACCCCTCCACTTT	CASRLDRGGSYNSPLHF
18	NA	TRBV6-2/TRBV6-3	NA	TRBJ2-7	TGTGCCAGCAGTTATTTTTCGGGATTGGGCAGGGAAAGCTACGAGCAGTACTTC	CASSYFSGLGRESYEQYF
16	NA	TRBV9	TRBD2	TRBJ2-4	TGTGCCAGCAGCGAGAGCGGCGGGCTAGCGGGCAACATTCAGTACTTC	CASSESGGLAGNIQYF
15	NA	TRBV6-2/TRBV6-3	TRBD1	TRBJ2-7	TGTGCCAGCAGTTACGGACAGGGGGTTCCTTACGAGCAGTACTTC	CASSYGQGVPYEQYF
14	few	TRBV11-2	TRBD1	TRBJ2-7	TGTGCCAGCAGCTTTGGGACAGGGCTGTACGAGCAGTACTTC	CASSFGTGLYEQYF
14	NA	TRBV28	TRBD1	TRBJ2-7	TGTGCCAGCAGCATAACAGGGGAGACAGCTCTTGAGTACTTC	CASSITGETALEYF
12	NA	TRBV29-1	NA	TRBJ2-5	TGCAGCGTTGGGCGGTACCAAGAGACCCAGTACTTC	CSVGRYQETQYF
14	once	TRBV5-1	NA	TRBJ2-2	TGCGCCACCCGACGGGCAGAAGACACCGGGGAGCTGTTTTTT	CATRRAEDTGELFF
16	NA	TRBV11-2	TRBD1	TRBJ2-2	TGTGCCAGCAGGAAACCGGGACAGGGTAATACCGGGGAGCTGTTTTTT	CASRKPGQGNTGELFF
16	NA	TRBV19	TRBD2	TRBJ2-2	TGTGCCAGTAGGCTCACTAGCGGGGGTTACACCGGGGAGCTGTTTTTT	CASRLTSGGYTGELFF
16	NA	TRBV6-5	NA	TRBJ2-6	TGTGCCAGCAGTTACGAACGGGCTGCTGGGGCCAACGTCCTGACTTTC	CASSYERAAGANVLTF
15	NA	TRBV18	TRBD1	TRBJ2-1	TGTGCCAGCTCACCACCTCAGGGGGCCGGCAATGAGCAGTTCTTC	CASSPPQGAGNEQFF
14	NA	TRBV9	NA	TRBJ1-3	TGTGCCAGCAGCGTCGACAGTATGGGAAACACCATATATTTT	CASSVDSMGNTIYF
13	NA	TRBV2	TRBD1	TRBJ2-7	TGTGCCAGCCGGGCAGGGGGCGCCTACGAGCAGTACTTC	CASRAGGAYEQYF
19	NA	TRBV14	NA	TRBJ1-4	TGTGCCAGCAGCCAAGGGGCCCCGGGACAAGAACTCGCGGACGAAAAACTGTTTTTT	CASSQGAPGQELADEKLFF
15	NA	TRBV10-1	TRBD1	TRBJ1-6	TGCGCCAGTTTCTGGGACAGCCATTATAATTCACCCCTCCACTTT	CASFWDSHYNSPLHF
15	NA	TRBV2	TRBD1	TRBJ1-2	TGTGCCAGCAGCCCCTGGGGACAGGGGAGCTATGGCTACACCTTC	CASSPWGQGSYGYTF
15	NA	TRBV7-3	NA	TRBJ2-3	TGTGCCAGCAGCCCGGGTGGAGGGAGTATGGATACGCAGTATTTT	CASSPGGGSMDTQYF
13	NA	TRBV12-3/TRBV12-4	NA	TRBJ1-5	TGTGCCAGCATGTTACGGGGAGGTCAGCCCCAGCATTTT	CASMLRGGQPQHF
13	NA	TRBV9	NA	TRBJ2-5	TGTGCCAGCAGCGGGGGGTTCCAAGAGACCCAGTACTTC	CASSGGFQETQYF
17	NA	TRBV19	TRBD1	TRBJ1-4	TGTGCCAGTAGTATCGGGGACAGCCGGCCAACTAATGAAAAACTGTTTTTT	CASSIGDSRPTNEKLFF
18	NA	TRBV27	TRBD2	TRBJ2-1	TGTGCCAGCAGTTCCAAGTCTTTACTAGCGGGAGAATACAATGAGCAGTTCTTC	CASSSKSLLAGEYNEQFF
15	NA	TRBV3-1/TRBV3-2	NA	TRBJ1-4	TGTGCCAGCAGCCAAGCGGGGGGATGGGGTGAAAAACTGTTTTTT	CASSQAGGWGEKLFF
14	NA	TRBV19	TRBD1	TRBJ1-4	TGTGCCAGTAGGCAAGGGGGCTTCAATGAAAAACTGTTTTTT	CASRQGGFNEKLFF
14	NA	TRBV19	TRBD2	TRBJ2-7	TGTGCCAGTAGGGGGACTAGCGGATCCTACGAGCAGTACTTC	CASRGTSGSYEQYF
13	once	TRBV19	NA	TRBJ2-7	TGTGCCAGTAGTATAGTCGACAGTCCCGAGCAGTACTTC	CASSIVDSPEQYF
16	few	TRBV19	TRBD1	TRBJ1-5	TGTGCCAGTAGTATGGTGGCAGGGGGAGGCAATCAGCCCCAGCATTTT	CASSMVAGGGNQPQHF